The text below deals with one T cell receptor (beta chain). The target antigen is unknown. Per the original methods: Filtering differed since immunoSEQ provided only junctions, with no quality scores. TCRdb's table, derived via immunoSEQ multiplex PCR, lists solely in-frame clones and lacks some. The V and J calls and clone size are taken from that table; D and trimming were inferred from the DNA. The data contain 2 million to 2.5 million clones, 95% of them singletons. All the donors were Caucasian adults who lived in Nashville, Tennessee. This sample is drawn from a study of shared clonotypes between healthy human individuals. Notes on the study in general: Larger richness was generally estimated for naive than memory subsets. Shared clonotypes across all four donors exceeded non-shared ones in generation probability.

The receptor's source is a young man in good health. Sequenced material: naive CD4+ T cells sorted from blood. Subset: CD45RA+ positively selected.

The CDR3 is CASSKERRLAGGCTDNEQFF. The CDR3, as DNA: TGTGCCAGCAGCAAAGAAAGGAGGCTAGCGGGAGGGTGTACCGACAATGAGCAGTTCTTC. The chain couples TRBV21-1 to TRBJ2-1; the DNA was not used to check the table's D call, TRBD2. TRBV21-1 is recorded as a pseudogene. This CDR3 comprises 20 residues.